These T cell receptor beta chains were read from a single sample in a study of beta chain features in type 1 diabetes. Some clones are missing from TCRdb's copy, which holds only in-frame ones; the method was immunoSEQ multiplex PCR. Among approximately 260,000 clones listed, around 24% were seen once. Sequenced: naive CD4+ T cells from blood. All receptors come from a woman aged 30 to 39 with type 1 diabetes. Both conserved end residues are part of each CDR3. The order of the fields is clone size, V gene, D gene, J gene, CDR3 DNA, CDR3 protein. The D gene is left open where the match is weak. Size tells how often a clone was seen (once, few, many) or the class of an expanded clone, and some rows leave it out.

abundance: few
v_gene: TRBV9
d_gene: NA
j_gene: TRBJ2-5
CDR3nt: TGTGCCAGCAGCGTAGCCGGGTCAAGAATCCAAGAGACCCAGTACTTC
CDR3aa: CASSVAGSRIQETQYF

abundance: NA
v_gene: TRBV6-5
d_gene: TRBD2
j_gene: TRBJ2-5
CDR3nt: TGTGCCAGCAGTTACGAGCTAGCGGGAGGGCGAACCCAGTACTTC
CDR3aa: CASSYELAGGRTQYF

abundance: NA
v_gene: TRBV27
d_gene: NA
j_gene: TRBJ1-2
CDR3nt: TGTGCCAGCAGTTTATCCTTAGAGGGAGAATGGGGCTACACCTTC
CDR3aa: CASSLSLEGEWGYTF

abundance: few
v_gene: TRBV30
d_gene: TRBD1
j_gene: TRBJ2-3
CDR3nt: TGTGCCTGGAGTCCGGAATGGACAGGCAGCAAGACAGATACGCAGTATTTT
CDR3aa: CAWSPEWTGSKTDTQYF

abundance: once
v_gene: TRBV18
d_gene: TRBD1
j_gene: TRBJ1-2
CDR3nt: TGTGCCAGCTCACCAGGACAGGGGGCGAGAGGTGGCTACACCTTC
CDR3aa: CASSPGQGARGGYTF

abundance: few
v_gene: TRBV29-1
d_gene: TRBD2
j_gene: TRBJ2-7
CDR3nt: TGCAGCGTCGGCCGGGAGGGATCCGAGCAGTACTTC
CDR3aa: CSVGREGSEQYF

abundance: NA
v_gene: TRBV4-1
d_gene: TRBD2
j_gene: TRBJ2-3
CDR3nt: TGCGCCAGCAGCCAAGGCTTACTCGTAGCGGGGCTCACAGATACGCAGTATTTT
CDR3aa: CASSQGLLVAGLTDTQYF

abundance: NA
v_gene: TRBV23-1
d_gene: TRBD1
j_gene: TRBJ2-3
CDR3nt: TGCGCCAGCAGTCAAATCGGACAGGGAAAGCGGGATACGCAGTATTTT
CDR3aa: CASSQIGQGKRDTQYF

abundance: few
v_gene: TRBV29-1
d_gene: TRBD2
j_gene: TRBJ2-7
CDR3nt: TGCAGCGTTGAACGGCATAGCGGGGACTACGAGCAGTACTTC
CDR3aa: CSVERHSGDYEQYF

abundance: NA
v_gene: TRBV9
d_gene: TRBD2
j_gene: TRBJ2-6
CDR3nt: TGTGCCAGCAGGTCGGGACTAGCGGGCTCTGGGGCCAACGTCCTGACTTTC
CDR3aa: CASRSGLAGSGANVLTF

abundance: few
v_gene: TRBV4-1
d_gene: NA
j_gene: TRBJ1-1
CDR3nt: TGCGCCAGCAGCGAAGGCGCAACAGGGTTGAACACTGAAGCTTTCTTT
CDR3aa: CASSEGATGLNTEAFF

abundance: few
v_gene: TRBV18
d_gene: NA
j_gene: TRBJ2-7
CDR3nt: TGTGCCAGCTCACCGACAGACTACGAGCAGTACTTC
CDR3aa: CASSPTDYEQYF

abundance: few
v_gene: TRBV27
d_gene: NA
j_gene: TRBJ2-1
CDR3nt: TGTGCCAGCAGAGGGACTTACAATGAGCAGTTCTTC
CDR3aa: CASRGTYNEQFF

abundance: NA
v_gene: TRBV29-1
d_gene: NA
j_gene: TRBJ2-7
CDR3nt: TGCAGCGTTGTAGACTACGAGCAGTACTTC
CDR3aa: CSVVDYEQYF

abundance: few
v_gene: TRBV5-1
d_gene: NA
j_gene: TRBJ1-2
CDR3nt: TGCGCCAGCAGCTTGACCGGGACTCAGAGGGGCTACACCTTC
CDR3aa: CASSLTGTQRGYTF

abundance: few
v_gene: TRBV4-1
d_gene: TRBD1
j_gene: TRBJ2-1
CDR3nt: TGCGCCAGCAGCCCGGACAGGGAGCGGGAGCAGTTCTTC
CDR3aa: CASSPDREREQFF

abundance: few
v_gene: TRBV29-1
d_gene: NA
j_gene: TRBJ2-1
CDR3nt: TGCAGCGCCGAGGTGGCAGACCGAGCCTACAATGAGCAGTTCTTC
CDR3aa: CSAEVADRAYNEQFF

abundance: few
v_gene: TRBV30
d_gene: TRBD2
j_gene: TRBJ2-1
CDR3nt: TGTGCCTGGACACCTCTGCTAGCGGGTTTTAATGAGCAGTTCTTC
CDR3aa: CAWTPLLAGFNEQFF

abundance: NA
v_gene: TRBV7-9
d_gene: NA
j_gene: TRBJ2-1
CDR3nt: TGTGCCATGACTAGAGCCGCGACACAAGAATTCAATGAGCAGTTCTTC
CDR3aa: CAMTRAATQEFNEQFF

abundance: NA
v_gene: TRBV29-1
d_gene: TRBD2
j_gene: TRBJ2-7
CDR3nt: TGCAGCGTTTCCCGGCGACTAGCGAACTCCTACGAGCAGTACTTC
CDR3aa: CSVSRRLANSYEQYF

abundance: few
v_gene: TRBV19
d_gene: NA
j_gene: TRBJ1-1
CDR3nt: TGTGCCAGTAGTCCGTTCGGGAGTATTAACACTGAAGCTTTCTTT
CDR3aa: CASSPFGSINTEAFF

abundance: NA
v_gene: TRBV30
d_gene: TRBD1
j_gene: TRBJ2-1
CDR3nt: TGTGCCTGGACCTTCACCGGGACAGTCGCCTCCTACAATGAGCAGTTCTTC
CDR3aa: CAWTFTGTVASYNEQFF

abundance: few
v_gene: TRBV28
d_gene: TRBD2
j_gene: TRBJ2-7
CDR3nt: TGTGCCAGTTGTAGCGGGAGCTCCTACGAGCAGTACTTC
CDR3aa: CASCSGSSYEQYF

abundance: NA
v_gene: TRBV28
d_gene: NA
j_gene: TRBJ2-1
CDR3nt: TGTGCCACCATAGAGGGCAGGGGCAATGAGCAGTTCTTC
CDR3aa: CATIEGRGNEQFF

abundance: few
v_gene: TRBV5-1
d_gene: TRBD1
j_gene: TRBJ2-5
CDR3nt: TGCGCCAGCAGCTTTGGACAGGGAGAGACCCAGTACTTC
CDR3aa: CASSFGQGETQYF

abundance: NA
v_gene: TRBV29-1
d_gene: NA
j_gene: TRBJ2-1
CDR3nt: TGCAGCGTTGTCCCGACTAGTTGGGTTGATGAGCAGTTCTTC
CDR3aa: CSVVPTSWVDEQFF

abundance: NA
v_gene: TRBV4-1
d_gene: TRBD1
j_gene: TRBJ2-3
CDR3nt: TGCGCCAGCAGCCAGCCCGGGACAGGGGGCCCAGATACGCAGTATTTT
CDR3aa: CASSQPGTGGPDTQYF

abundance: NA
v_gene: TRBV19
d_gene: TRBD1
j_gene: TRBJ2-7
CDR3nt: TGTGCCACCTCGGACAGGGCCTACGAGCAGTACTTC
CDR3aa: CATSDRAYEQYF

abundance: NA
v_gene: TRBV25-1
d_gene: NA
j_gene: TRBJ2-3
CDR3nt: TGTGCCAGCAGTGATCCTGGGGCGCAGGATACGCAGTATTTT
CDR3aa: CASSDPGAQDTQYF